Listed below are T cell receptor beta chains from one sample, sequenced in a study of CD8 T cells in ankylosing spondylitis. TCRdb re-analysed the 5' RACE reads in MiXCR, keeping a single row per CDR3 protein. This table holds some 840,000 distinct CDR3 sequences, roughly 12% found once. Sequencing was done on a sample of blood, either unsorted or a sorted T cell fraction (not recorded which). The origin of the receptors is a male donor with ankylosing spondylitis. Each CDR3 is given with its conserved first and last residue. A D gene is named only where the DNA matches it firmly. The size entry is marked missing in some rows and otherwise reads once, few, many or a size class.

CSARDPGVLRAQYF	TGCAGTGCTAGAGATCCGGGAGTACTACGAGCGCAGTACTTC	TRBV20-1	TRBJ2-7	.	.
CASSQDPIAGMDTQYF	TGCGCCAGCAGCCAAGATCCAATAGCGGGGATGGATACGCAGTATTTT	TRBV4-3	TRBJ2-3	few	TRBD2
CSARRDSGTDTQYF	TGCAGTGCCCGGAGGGACAGTGGCACAGATACGCAGTATTTT	TRBV20-1	TRBJ2-3	few	.
CASSLAGRLSYEQYF	TGCGCCAGCAGCTTGGCCGGGCGCCTCTCCTACGAGCAGTACTTC	TRBV5-1	TRBJ2-7	.	.
CASSLSTPKAFF	TGTGCCAGCAGTTTATCGACACCTAAAGCTTTCTTT	TRBV28	TRBJ1-1	.	.
CAISESTGEGSPLHF	TGTGCCATCAGTGAGTCGACAGGGGAGGGGTCACCCCTCCACTTT	TRBV10-3	TRBJ1-6	few	TRBD1
CASSLAFHEQYF	TGTGCCAGCAGCTTAGCGTTCCACGAGCAGTACTTC	TRBV7-9	TRBJ2-7	few	.
CSARDTGRDYEQYF	TGCAGTGCTAGAGATACTGGCAGAGACTACGAGCAGTACTTC	TRBV20-1	TRBJ2-7	.	.
CATSRDSPSRKQGNGELFF	TGTGCCACCAGCAGAGATTCCCCATCTCGCAAACAGGGCAACGGGGAGCTGTTTTTT	TRBV15	TRBJ2-2	.	.
CASSVQGERYGYTF	TGTGCCAGCAGCGTCCAGGGAGAACGGTATGGCTACACCTTC	TRBV9	TRBJ1-2	.	.
CASSLDVAETQYF	TGTGCCAGCAGCTTAGATGTAGCGGAGACCCAGTACTTC	TRBV7-2	TRBJ2-5	many	.
CASTLSLYNEQFF	TGTGCCAGCACCCTCTCCCTCTACAATGAGCAGTTCTTC	TRBV5-6	TRBJ2-1	.	.
CASTTGGVYGYTF	TGTGCCAGCACCACTGGGGGGGTCTATGGCTACACCTTC	TRBV12-3/TRBV12-4	TRBJ1-2	.	.
CASSASGRQNTEAFF	TGTGCCAGCAGCGCCTCAGGCCGACAGAACACTGAAGCTTTCTTT	TRBV7-9	TRBJ1-1	many	.
CSARDQRTTITDTQYF	TGCAGTGCTAGAGATCAAAGGACTACCATCACAGATACGCAGTATTTT	TRBV20-1	TRBJ2-3	.	.
CATSRDRDRVLIGNQPQHF	TGTGCCACCAGCAGAGACCGGGACAGGGTCCTTATCGGGAATCAGCCCCAGCATTTT	TRBV15	TRBJ1-5	.	TRBD1
CSVIPDTEAFF	TGCAGCGTGATACCGGATACTGAAGCTTTCTTT	TRBV29-1	TRBJ1-1	many	.
CASSLWPTSADTQYF	TGTGCCAGCAGTCTTTGGCCCACTTCTGCAGATACGCAGTATTTT	TRBV12-3/TRBV12-4	TRBJ2-3	many	.
CASSVGQGRSPLHF	TGTGCCAGCAGCGTAGGACAGGGCCGCTCACCCCTCCACTTT	TRBV9	TRBJ1-6	.	TRBD1
CASSVDSAGSPLHF	TGTGCCAGCAGCGTAGATAGTGCTGGGTCACCCCTCCACTTT	TRBV9	TRBJ1-6	few	.
CASSSYSGAGVDTQYF	TGCGCCAGCAGCTCGTACTCAGGAGCGGGAGTTGATACGCAGTATTTT	TRBV5-1	TRBJ2-3	few	TRBD2
CASSWGTLTDTQYF	TGTGCCAGCAGCTGGGGGACCCTCACAGATACGCAGTATTTT	TRBV7-2	TRBJ2-3	.	.
CASSLAVEGANYGYTF	TGTGCCAGCAGCTTAGCGGTCGAGGGGGCGAACTATGGCTACACCTTC	TRBV7-2	TRBJ1-2	.	TRBD1
CASSEWDRTEAFF	TGTGCCAGCAGTGAATGGGACCGCACTGAAGCTTTCTTT	TRBV25-1	TRBJ1-1	few	.
CASSTVLPPYEQYF	TGTGCCAGCAGCACAGTACTACCTCCCTACGAGCAGTACTTC	TRBV6-1	TRBJ2-7	.	.
CASSGPSLHNEQFF	TGTGCCAGCAGTGGGCCTAGCCTCCACAATGAGCAGTTCTTC	TRBV6-1	TRBJ2-1	.	.
CASSQNPEATYNEQFF	TGCGCCAGCAGCCAAAATCCGGAGGCTACCTACAATGAGCAGTTCTTC	TRBV4-3	TRBJ2-1	many	.
CAISDYREAGYTF	TGTGCCATCAGTGATTACAGGGAAGCGGGCTACACCTTC	TRBV10-3	TRBJ1-2	.	.
CASSPTGTLNQPQHF	TGCGCCAGCAGCCCCACAGGAACCCTCAATCAGCCCCAGCATTTT	TRBV5-1	TRBJ1-5	few	.
CASRDRGSNEKLFF	TGTGCCAGCAGGGACAGGGGCTCTAATGAAAAACTGTTTTTT	TRBV6-1	TRBJ1-4	.	TRBD1
CASSEVQGWLFF	TGCGCCAGCAGTGAGGTTCAGGGGTGGCTGTTTTTT	TRBV10-1	TRBJ2-2	.	.
CSLRQGWDNEQFF	TGCAGCCTAAGACAGGGGTGGGACAATGAGCAGTTCTTC	TRBV29-1	TRBJ2-1	many	TRBD1
CASSLSRTSGNTGELFF	TGTGCCAGCAGCCTATCCCGGACTAGCGGGAACACCGGGGAGCTGTTTTTT	TRBV7-2	TRBJ2-2	.	TRBD2
CATSDPRTGGEKLFF	TGTGCCACCAGTGACCCTCGGACGGGAGGGGAAAAACTGTTTTTT	TRBV24-1	TRBJ1-4	few	.
CASSRRAINEQFF	TGTGCCAGTAGTCGCCGGGCAATCAATGAGCAGTTCTTC	TRBV6-1	TRBJ2-1	few	.
CSVKGQGQVTEAFF	TGCAGCGTTAAAGGACAGGGGCAGGTCACTGAAGCTTTCTTT	TRBV29-1	TRBJ1-1	.	TRBD1
CASSLDSNTEAFF	TGTGCCAGCAGCTTGGACAGTAACACTGAAGCTTTCTTT	TRBV11-3	TRBJ1-1	many	.
CSSRQVGNTEAFF	TGCAGCTCTCGACAGGTGGGGAACACTGAAGCTTTCTTT	TRBV29-1	TRBJ1-1	many	.
CASSPGPGNTEAFF	TGTGCCAGCAGCCCTGGGCCCGGGAACACTGAAGCTTTCTTT	TRBV7-2	TRBJ1-1	few	.
CASSPTAVARNEQFF	TGTGCCAGCAGTCCCACCGCGGTTGCTCGCAATGAGCAGTTCTTC	TRBV12-3/TRBV12-4	TRBJ2-1	many	.
CASSPRTYTQYF	TGTGCCAGCAGCCCCAGGACTTATACGCAGTATTTT	TRBV6-2/TRBV6-3	TRBJ2-3	few	.
CSSREGMNTEAFF	TGCAGCTCTCGGGAGGGAATGAACACTGAAGCTTTCTTT	TRBV29-1	TRBJ1-1	many	.
CSARRSGDINYEQYF	TGCAGTGCTAGGCGTTCGGGGGACATAAACTACGAGCAGTACTTC	TRBV20-1	TRBJ2-7	.	.
CASSVNRGTETQYF	TGTGCCAGCAGCGTAAACAGGGGGACTGAGACCCAGTACTTC	TRBV11-1	TRBJ2-5	few	TRBD1
CASSPTTGILETQYF	TGTGCCAGCTCCCCTACCACAGGGATTTTAGAGACCCAGTACTTC	TRBV18	TRBJ2-5	few	.
CASSLLGGQFF	TGTGCCAGCAGCTTACTCGGCGGGCAGTTCTTC	TRBV7-8	TRBJ2-1	.	.
CASSARQGGITEAFF	TGTGCCAGCAGCGCTCGACAGGGCGGTATCACTGAAGCTTTCTTT	TRBV7-2	TRBJ1-1	.	TRBD1
CASSESLAGWTDTQYF	TGTGCCAGCAGTGAATCTCTAGCGGGGTGGACAGATACGCAGTATTTT	TRBV6-1	TRBJ2-3	few	TRBD2
CSVEGSRGNYNEQFF	TGCAGCGTTGAAGGTAGTAGGGGGAACTACAATGAGCAGTTCTTC	TRBV29-1	TRBJ2-1	few	.
CSASQAGRGYTF	TGCAGTGCTAGCCAAGCCGGGCGAGGCTACACCTTC	TRBV20-1	TRBJ1-2	many	.
CASSSLTQGYTF	TGCGCCAGCAGCTCATTGACGCAGGGCTACACCTTC	TRBV5-1	TRBJ1-2	many	.
CASSYGLAGGTYNEQFF	TGTGCCAGCAGTTACGGTCTGGCGGGAGGAACCTACAATGAGCAGTTCTTC	TRBV6-2/TRBV6-3	TRBJ2-1	.	TRBD2
CGIQRGLSGNTIYF	TGTGGGATTCAGAGGGGGCTCTCTGGAAACACCATATATTTT	TRBV12-3/TRBV12-4	TRBJ1-3	few	TRBD1